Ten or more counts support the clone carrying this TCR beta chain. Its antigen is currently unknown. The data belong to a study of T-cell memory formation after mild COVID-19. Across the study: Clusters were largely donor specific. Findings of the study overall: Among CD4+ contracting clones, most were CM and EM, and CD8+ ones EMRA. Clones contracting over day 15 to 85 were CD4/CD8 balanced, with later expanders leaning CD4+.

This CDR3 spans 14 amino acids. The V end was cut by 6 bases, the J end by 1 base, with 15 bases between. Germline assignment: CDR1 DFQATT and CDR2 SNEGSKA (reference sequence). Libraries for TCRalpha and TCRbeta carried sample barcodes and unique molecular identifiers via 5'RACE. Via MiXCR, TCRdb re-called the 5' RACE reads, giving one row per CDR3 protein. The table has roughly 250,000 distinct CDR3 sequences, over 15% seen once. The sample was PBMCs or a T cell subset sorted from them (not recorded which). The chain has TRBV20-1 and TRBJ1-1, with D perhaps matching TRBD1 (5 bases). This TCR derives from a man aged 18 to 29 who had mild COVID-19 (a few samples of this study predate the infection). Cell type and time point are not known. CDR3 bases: TGCAGTGCGCCCCGACAGTTCCGGAACACTGAAGCTTTCTTT. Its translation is CSAPRQFRNTEAFF.